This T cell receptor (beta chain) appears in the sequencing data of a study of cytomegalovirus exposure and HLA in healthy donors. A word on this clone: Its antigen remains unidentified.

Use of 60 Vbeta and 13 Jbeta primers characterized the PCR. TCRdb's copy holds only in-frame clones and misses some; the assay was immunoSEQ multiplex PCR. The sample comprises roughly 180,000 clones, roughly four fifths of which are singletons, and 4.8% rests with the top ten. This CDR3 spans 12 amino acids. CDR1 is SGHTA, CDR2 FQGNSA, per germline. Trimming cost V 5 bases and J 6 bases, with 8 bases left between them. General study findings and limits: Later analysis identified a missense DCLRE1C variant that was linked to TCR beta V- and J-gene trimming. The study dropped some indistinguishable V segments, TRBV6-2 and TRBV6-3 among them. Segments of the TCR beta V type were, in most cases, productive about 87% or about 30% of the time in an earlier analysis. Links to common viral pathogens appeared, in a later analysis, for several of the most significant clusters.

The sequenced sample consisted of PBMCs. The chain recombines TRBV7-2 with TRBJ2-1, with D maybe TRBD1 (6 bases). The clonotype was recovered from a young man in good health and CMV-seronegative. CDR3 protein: CASSSRGNEQFF. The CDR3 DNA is TGTGCCAGCAGCAGCAGGGGCAATGAGCAGTTCTTC.